A single T cell receptor beta chain is shown here with its context. Its cognate antigen is unknown. Samples each yielded at least 6 micrograms of total RNA. This sample is part of a study of blood T cells in healthy people across ages. Alongside a J-beta primer mix, a sample-barcoded 5' primer served in a second PCR lasting about 7 to 11 cycles. Every sample gave at least 2.5 million paired-end reads containing CDR3. TCRdb re-analysed the 5' RACE reads in MiXCR, keeping a single row per CDR3 protein. Of fewer than 900,000 distinct CDR3 sequences listed, more than 40% were seen once; the top ten hold around 20%. The CDR3 runs to 16 residues. The ends lost 2 bases at V and 2 bases at J; junction bases unmatched: 7. Germline V lookup: CDR1 LGHNA, CDR2 YNFKEQ. Study findings and constraints: It was not possible, with unsorted PBMCs, to conclusively compare naive and antigen-experienced cells. Researchers deemed the diversity estimates from one million T cells underestimates.

The source of this sequence is a woman between 55 and 75 years old in good health. The chain carries TRBV4-2 and TRBJ2-5, with 8 positions matching TRBD2. The material sequenced was blood. The DNA for the CDR3 is TGTGCCAGCAGCCAATCTATAGCGGGGACACAAGAGACCCAGTACTTC. Encoded protein: CASSQSIAGTQETQYF.